The clone carrying this T cell receptor (beta chain) came up many times. The antigen is undetermined. The record originates from a study of T cells in Graves' hyperthyroidism and ophthalmopathy. The overall study: It was at initial diagnosis, before any treatment, that peripheral blood was collected. Study results and caveats: Before onset, by a median of about six months, the model predicted ophthalmopathy. Most thyroid-expanded clonotypes above 0.001 were also found in blood.

Clinical symptoms, serum thyroxine, TRAb, thyroid ultrasound and orbital computed tomography established diagnosis. The CDR3 extends over 15 amino acids. Losses at the gene ends were 3 bases for V and 7 bases for J; bases not matched to a gene: 6. The germline V gene has CDR1 SGHNT and CDR2 YENEEA. The CDR3 regions of TCR beta were amplified from RNA transcripts. Carried out on the TCR CDR3, a first-round RT-PCR used the HTBI primer set. A single record per CDR3 protein comes from TCRdb applying MiXCR to the multiplex PCR reads. The table includes some 300,000 distinct CDR3 sequences, roughly 17% detected once.

The sequenced sample consisted of blood. The TCR was taken from a man aged 25-45 years with Graves' hyperthyroidism. The chain joins TRBV11-3 to TRBJ2-1; the match to TRBD2 covers 10 bases. CDR3 in amino acids: CASSFSSGSRNEQFF. The CDR3 coding sequence is TGTGCCAGCAGCTTCTCTAGCGGGAGTAGAAATGAGCAGTTCTTC.